Presented here are 11 T cell receptor beta chains from one specimen sequenced in a study of T cell responses to AZD1222 COVID-19 vaccine. This table comes from immunoSEQ multiplex PCR, and its TCRdb copy is limited to in-frame clones, with some not included. The data hold roughly 180,000 clones, with approximately 86% observed a single time. The material was peripheral blood, obtained on day 0 of AZD1222 vaccination. The receptors originated from an adult in good health.

V and J are TRBV6-5 and TRBJ2-1; the match to TRBD1 covers 8 bases. The J segment lost 7 bases and the V segment lost 6 bases, leaving 5 bases of the junction unmatched. Germline-derived CDR1 and CDR2 are MNHEY and SVGAGI. This CDR3 comprises 13 residues. CDR3 residues: CASRRTGRNEQFF. The CDR3 DNA reads TGTGCCAGCAGACGGACAGGGAGGAATGAGCAGTTCTTC.

The chain has TRBV5-1 and TRBJ2-7, with TRBD1 matching 8 bases. V lost 0 bases and J lost 4; bases outside the gene matches: 3. Germline lookup yields CDR1 SGHRS and CDR2 YFSETQ. The length of the CDR3 is 14 residues. CDR3: CASSLVGQGYEQYF. CDR3 nucleotide sequence: TGCGCCAGCAGCTTGGTCGGACAGGGATACGAGCAGTACTTC.

The V gene is TRBV18, the J gene TRBJ1-1; D not certain. Per the germline V gene, CDR1 is KGHSH and CDR2 is LQKENI. V gave up 3 bases and J gave up 2 bases, with 19 bases separating them. The CDR3 spans 17 residues. The CDR3 DNA reads TGTGCCAGCTCACCTCTTCGTAGCGGCATAGGCAACACTGAAGCTTTCTTT. Residues: CASSPLRSGIGNTEAFF.

V usage is TRBV5-5 and J usage is TRBJ2-5; 10 positions match TRBD1. The germline CDR1 and CDR2 sequences are SGHKS and YYEKEE (reference sequence). This CDR3 has 13 residues. V lost 4 bases to trimming and J lost 5 bases; unmatched junction nucleotides: 2. CDR3 protein: CASSVDRGETQYF. The DNA of the CDR3 is TGTGCCAGCAGCGTGGACAGGGGGGAGACCCAGTACTTC.

This clone was observed a handful of times. The DNA of the CDR3 is TGTGCCAGCTCACCTAAAGGACAGATATACAATGAGCAGTTCTTC. Protein: CASSPKGQIYNEQFF. The chain links TRBV18 to TRBJ2-1; D possibly corresponds to TRBD1 (6 bases). This CDR3 comprises 15 residues. V was shortened by 3 bases and J by 4 bases, with 13 bases between the two germline ends. The germline CDR1 and CDR2 sequences are KGHSH and LQKENI.

This clone was seen only once. The chain has TRBV5-5 and TRBJ1-4; no clear D gene. The CDR3 totals 16 residues. V was clipped by 3 bases and J by 2 bases, with 14 bases between them. Per the germline V gene, CDR1 is SGHKS and CDR2 is YYEKEE (reference sequence). For the CDR3, the DNA is TGTGCCAGCAGCTCTGGAGACTTGATCACTAATGAAAAACTGTTTTTT. Its protein is CASSSGDLITNEKLFF.

This clone was detected once. The V gene is TRBV6-6, the J gene TRBJ2-1, with D perhaps TRBD1 (7 bases). V was clipped by 5 bases and J by 0 bases, with 20 bases between them. This CDR3 has 18 amino acids. Germline V gene data show CDR1 as MNHNY and CDR2 as SVGAGI (reference sequence). The CDR3 nucleotides read TGTGCCAGCAGTCGTCCGGGGTCAGGGGGGACCTCCTACAATGAGCAGTTCTTC. Translating it yields CASSRPGSGGTSYNEQFF.

The chain couples TRBV30 to TRBJ1-3; no definite D call. The CDR3 length is 12 residues. CDR1 and CDR2 from the germline V gene are GTSNPN and SVGIG (reference sequence). With 3 bases removed from V and 4 bases from J, the gap between germline ends came to 7 bases. DNA of the CDR3: TGTGCCTGGAGCGCACTGGGAAACACCATATATTTT. Translation gives CAWSALGNTIYF.

This chain joins TRBV12-3 or TRBV12-4 and TRBJ2-3, with a weak D call TRBD2 (6 bases). Trimming cost V 6 bases and J 8 bases, with 9 bases left between them. This CDR3 contains 11 residues. CDR3 nucleotide sequence: TGTGCCAGCAGCCTGGGGGGTACGCAGTATTTT. Its protein product is CASSLGGTQYF.

The chain joins TRBV5-6 to TRBJ1-2; possibly TRBD1 for D (6 bases). The CDR3 has 13 residues. CDR1 SGHDT and CDR2 YYEEEE come from the germline V gene. The germline V and J ends were trimmed by 0 bases and 4 bases, with 7 bases remaining between them. The CDR3 DNA reads TGTGCCAGCAGCTTGGGCAGGGGCTATGGCTACACCTTC. This encodes CASSLGRGYGYTF.

The J gene is TRBJ1-3, the V gene TRBV19, with D perhaps TRBD1 (5 bases). Trimming removed 6 bases at V and 4 bases at J, with 10 bases between. Germline-derived CDR1 and CDR2 are LNHDA and SQIVND (reference sequence). This CDR3 region has 13 residues. This chain's CDR3 is CASRGDAGNTIYF. Here the CDR3 DNA reads TGTGCCAGTAGGGGGGATGCCGGAAACACCATATATTTT.